Presented here are 14 T cell receptor beta chains from one specimen sequenced in a study of T cell responses to AZD1222 COVID-19 vaccine. Measured with immunoSEQ multiplex PCR; TCRdb has only the in-frame clones, and not every one. Here the sample spans about 110,000 clones, more than 65% being singletons. The starting material was peripheral blood, obtained on day 0 of AZD1222 vaccination. The receptors shown here come from an adult in good health.

The J gene is TRBJ1-5, the V gene TRBV30; 9 bases fit TRBD1. Germline CDR1 reads GTSNPN; CDR2 reads SVGIG (reference sequence). The length of the CDR3 is 16 residues. V shed 2 bases, J shed 1 base, and the junction held 6 bases outside the gene matches. Here the CDR3 DNA reads TGTGCCTGGAGTTTCGGGACAGGGTTGAGCAATCAGCCCCAGCATTTT. Translated: CAWSFGTGLSNQPQHF.

The rearrangement uses TRBV7-6 and TRBJ1-4; 7 bases line up with TRBD1. The trim removed 3 bases at V and 7 bases at J, leaving 8 bases unmatched. Germline values: CDR1 SGHVS, CDR2 FNYEAQ. The CDR3 runs 15 residues. This CDR3 is CASSFTGDSGEKLFF. DNA of the CDR3: TGTGCCAGCAGCTTCACAGGGGATTCAGGTGAAAAACTGTTTTTT.

V gene TRBV27 combines with J gene TRBJ2-7; 9 bases map to TRBD2. After removal of 2 bases from V and 3 bases from J, the junction contained 2 bases not matched to a gene. From germline, CDR1 is MNHEY and CDR2 SMNVEV (reference sequence). The CDR3 totals 14 residues. This CDR3 is CASSLASGVYEQYF. The DNA of the CDR3 is TGTGCCAGCAGTTTAGCTAGCGGGGTCTACGAGCAGTACTTC.

The genes are TRBV18 and TRBJ1-2; D gene ambiguous. The CDR3 is 13 residues long. The germline V gene encodes CDR1 KGHSH and CDR2 LQKENI. With 2 bases removed from V and 8 bases from J, the gap between germline ends came to 12 bases. The CDR3 sequence is CASSPNQSRGYTF. CDR3 coding DNA: TGTGCCAGCTCACCAAACCAATCCAGGGGCTACACCTTC.

This chain joins TRBV5-5 and TRBJ2-7, with 11 nucleotides matching TRBD1. This CDR3 comprises 16 residues. The V gene's germline CDR1 is SGHKS and CDR2 YYEKEE (reference sequence). V lost 5 bases, J lost 5 bases, and 12 bases stayed unmatched. The CDR3 DNA follows: TGTGCCAGCAGGAGTATCTGGGACAGGGGGTCTCACGAGCAGTACTTC. Translated, it gives CASRSIWDRGSHEQYF.

The chain carries TRBV19 and TRBJ2-3; TRBD2 agrees at 13 bases. This CDR3 is built from 17 residues. Germline V gene sequence: CDR1 LNHDA, CDR2 SQIVND (reference sequence). Trimming removed 3 bases from V and 3 bases from J; junction bases left unmatched: 6. CDR3 nucleotide sequence: TGTGCCAGTAGTATTCAGACTAGCGGGAGGTTGACAGATACGCAGTATTTT. Translated: CASSIQTSGRLTDTQYF.

The chain is built from TRBV25-1 and TRBJ1-1; D might be TRBD1 (5 bases). Germline assignment: CDR1 MGHDK and CDR2 SYGVNS. The CDR3 extends over 15 amino acids. Between the trimmed V and J ends, which lost 1 base and 3 bases, there was a span of 12 bases. The CDR3 is CASSESQGKDTEAFF. CDR3 DNA: TGTGCCAGCAGTGAATCGCAGGGAAAGGACACTGAAGCTTTCTTT.

The chain is built from TRBV7-9 and TRBJ2-1; the match to TRBD2 covers 13 bases. The CDR3 covers 14 residues. The V gene end was trimmed by 3 bases and the J gene end by 15 bases; junction bases not matched to a gene: 8. The germline V gene has CDR1 SEHNR and CDR2 FQNEAQ (reference sequence). The CDR3 region is CASSFGLAGVGGFF. The CDR3 coding sequence is TGTGCCAGCAGCTTCGGACTAGCGGGAGTTGGGGGGTTCTTC.

V gene TRBV6-5 combines with J gene TRBJ1-2, with TRBD1 matching 7 bases. CDR1 MNHEY and CDR2 SVGAGI come from the germline V gene. Trimming cost V 7 bases and J 6 bases; bases outside gene matches: 11. CDR3 size: 14 residues. This CDR3 is CASIRGPSDNGYTF. CDR3 sequence (DNA): TGTGCCAGCATAAGGGGGCCTAGCGACAATGGCTACACCTTC.

V usage is TRBV29-1 and J usage is TRBJ2-5; D not certain. The V and J ends lost 4 bases and 1 base respectively, with 10 bases between them. This CDR3 region has 13 residues. Germline V gene data show CDR1 as SQVTM and CDR2 as ANQGSEA. CDR3 sequence reads: CSVADWTQETQYF. DNA for the CDR3: TGCAGCGTTGCTGACTGGACCCAAGAGACCCAGTACTTC. Using reference TRBV29-1 and TRBJ2-5 for the parts outside the CDR3, the full variable domain is SAVISQKPSRDICQRGTSLTIQCQVDSQVTMMFWYRQQPGQSLTLIATANQGSEATYESGFVIDKFPISRPNLTFSTLTVSNMSPEDSSIYLCSVADWTQETQYFGPGTRLLVL.

This clone was detected once. The genes are TRBV28 and TRBJ2-3; the D is unclear. The CDR3 is 16 amino acids. V lost 8 bases and J lost 2, with 20 bases in between. CDR1 is MDHEN and CDR2 is SYDVKM in the germline V gene. The CDR3 protein is CASGSEKRRLTDTQYF. CDR3 bases: TGTGCCAGCGGATCGGAGAAAAGACGGCTCACAGATACGCAGTATTTT.

This chain connects TRBV11-2 to TRBJ1-5; the D is unclear. CDR3 length: 13 residues. V was trimmed by 0 bases and J by 4 bases, leaving 4 bases between them. CDR1 is SGHAT, CDR2 FQNNGV, per germline. The CDR3 region has the DNA TGTGCCAGCAGCTTAGAGTGGAATCAGCCCCAGCATTTT. This gives the protein CASSLEWNQPQHF.

The rearrangement links TRBV5-1 to TRBJ2-7; D gene ambiguous. The germline CDR1 and CDR2 sequences are SGHRS and YFSETQ. V dropped 1 base and J dropped 2 bases, with 13 bases sitting between them. The CDR3 spans 15 residues. CDR3 nucleotides: TGCGCCAGCAGCTTGTCAGAGACGATTACCTACGAGCAGTACTTC. This translates into CASSLSETITYEQYF. The variable domain in full, completed from reference TRBV5-1 and TRBJ2-7, reads KAGVTQTPRYLIKTRGQQVTLSCSPISGHRSVSWYQQTPGQGLQFLFEYFSETQRNKGNFPGRFSGRQFSNSRSEMNVSTLELGDSALYLCASSLSETITYEQYFGPGTRLTVT.

The CDR3 coding sequence is TGTGCCAGCAGTGACGGGCAGGCCGCCTCGGTAGCCAAAAACATTCAGTACTTC. It codes for CASSDGQAASVAKNIQYF. This chain connects TRBV2 to TRBJ2-4; D unresolved. Trimming stripped 3 bases from V and 0 bases from J, with 18 bases between. This CDR3 region has 18 residues. Per the germline V gene, CDR1 is SNHLY and CDR2 is FYNNEI.